The 19 T cell receptor beta chains below all came from one sample that was sequenced in a study of blood T cell repertoires in COVID-19. The method was immunoSEQ multiplex PCR; TCRdb's version includes in-frame clones alone and lacks a portion of them. There are 150,000 to 180,000 clones in the sample; 76% occur only once, and about 3.8% lies in the top ten. Sequencing was done on a sample of peripheral blood. Every receptor here comes from a woman of 80 years or more with acute or convalescent COVID-19.

The chain links TRBV10-3 to TRBJ2-7; 11 nucleotides align to TRBD2. This CDR3 contains 18 residues. Germline V lookup: CDR1 ENHRY, CDR2 SYGVKD. V lost 5 bases, J lost 5 bases, and 17 bases stayed unmatched. DNA for the CDR3: TGTGCCATCAGTAGCGGAAGTCAGCAGACTAGCGGGATCCACGAGCAGTACTTC. Protein sequence: CAISSGSQQTSGIHEQYF.

The rearrangement links TRBV12-2 to TRBJ2-2; the table names TRBD2, a call not compared with the DNA. TRBV12-2 is a documented pseudogene. CDR3 length equals 20 residues. The CDR3 DNA reads TGTGCAAGTCGCTTAGCGCAGGCTAGCGGGAAGGGATGTAACACCGGGGAGCTGTTTTTT. This encodes CASRLAQASGKGCNTGELFF.

The chain links TRBV24-1 to TRBJ2-1, with 8 nucleotides matching TRBD2. The trim removed 3 bases at V and 7 bases at J, leaving 7 bases unmatched. The CDR3 consists of 15 residues. In germline, CDR1 is KGHDR, CDR2 SFDVKD. The CDR3 region is CATSDPGLVGNEQFF. In DNA, the CDR3 is TGTGCCACCAGTGATCCGGGACTAGTGGGGAATGAGCAGTTCTTC.

The chain recombines TRBV7-9 with TRBJ1-4; no clear D gene. Germline-derived CDR1 and CDR2 are SEHNR and FQNEAQ (reference sequence). V lost 4 bases and J 8 bases, leaving 14 bases between the germline ends. The CDR3 totals 14 residues. The CDR3, as DNA: TGTGCCAGCAGCTATGGAGCTTGGCAAGAAAAACTGTTTTTT. This gives the protein CASSYGAWQEKLFF. The whole variable domain, remainder taken from reference TRBV7-9 and TRBJ1-4, is DTGVSQNPRHKITKRGQNVTFRCDPISEHNRLYWYRQTLGQGPEFLTYFQNEAQLEKSRLLSDRFSAERPKGSFSTLEIQRTEQGDSAMYLCASSYGAWQEKLFFGSGTQLSVL.

The chain has TRBV30 and TRBJ2-7; 8 nucleotides align to TRBD1. CDR1 and CDR2 (germline): GTSNPN, SVGIG (reference sequence). Trimming cost V 4 bases and J 0 bases; bases outside gene matches: 2. The CDR3 has 13 residues. The CDR3 nucleotides are TGTGCCTGGAACGGACAGGGCTCCTACGAGCAGTACTTC. As protein: CAWNGQGSYEQYF.

The V gene is TRBV9, the J gene TRBJ2-3; TRBD2 matches at 8 bases. The J segment lost 7 bases and the V segment lost 0 bases, leaving 7 bases of the junction unmatched. The CDR3 runs to 15 residues. Looked up from germline, CDR1 is SGDLS and CDR2 is YYNGEE. The CDR3 DNA reads TGTGCCAGCAGCGTAGATGAAGCGGGAGAGCATACGCAGTATTTT. This encodes CASSVDEAGEHTQYF.

The rearrangement joins TRBV6-5 to TRBJ2-6, with D possibly being TRBD1 (6 bases). This CDR3 has 15 amino acids. Germline V gene data show CDR1 as MNHEY and CDR2 as SVGAGI. V lost 5 bases and J lost 2, with 10 bases in between. CDR3 DNA: TGTGCCAGCAGTCACAGGGTAGCTGGGGCCAACGTCCTGACTTTC. This codes for CASSHRVAGANVLTF.

This clone was counted a few times. V is TRBV30 and J is TRBJ1-1, with unresolved D. The CDR3 has 13 residues. The germline V gene has CDR1 GTSNPN and CDR2 SVGIG (reference sequence). The ends were cut back, 8 bases at V and 5 bases at J, with 18 bases in the middle. The CDR3 DNA reads TGTGCCCTGGAGCTCGGGCGGAGGACTGAAGCTTTCTTT. It is translated as CALELGRRTEAFF.

The CDR3 DNA is TGTGCCAGTACCTTACAGGCTATGAACACTGAAGCTTTCTTT. Amino acid sequence: CASTLQAMNTEAFF. The rearrangement joins TRBV19 to TRBJ1-1; possibly TRBD1 for D (5 bases). The V end was cut by 7 bases, the J end by 0 bases, with 12 bases between. The germline V gene has CDR1 LNHDA and CDR2 SQIVND (reference sequence). The CDR3 has 14 amino acids.

V usage is TRBV7-9 and J usage is TRBJ1-2; 7 bases map to TRBD1. The V gene end was trimmed by 7 bases and the J gene end by 8 bases; junction bases not matched to a gene: 10. Germline-derived CDR1 and CDR2 are SEHNR and FQNEAQ (reference sequence). The CDR3 length is 13 residues. The CDR3 protein is CASIKDDRAGYTF. DNA for the CDR3: TGTGCCAGCATCAAAGACGACAGGGCCGGCTACACCTTC.

The chain uses TRBV9 and TRBJ2-7; tentatively, D is TRBD2 (5 bases). The CDR3 is 17 amino acids. Germline values: CDR1 SGDLS, CDR2 YYNGEE. Deletions cut 0 bases from V and 2 bases from J, with 18 bases between. CDR3 sequence reads: CASSVGLALSATYEQYF. For the CDR3, the DNA is TGTGCCAGCAGCGTAGGGCTAGCCCTTTCAGCCACCTACGAGCAGTACTTC.

This clone was recorded only once. V gene TRBV5-8 combines with J gene TRBJ2-7; perhaps TRBD1 as D (5 bases). Germline CDR1 and CDR2: SGHTS and YDEGEE. CDR3 length equals 17 residues. V was shortened by 4 bases and J by 0 bases, with 20 bases between the two germline ends. The CDR3 protein is CASSLIPRVLGSYEQYF. The CDR3 bases are TGTGCCAGCAGCCTTATTCCCAGGGTACTCGGCTCCTACGAGCAGTACTTC.

CDR3 DNA sequence: TGTGCCAGTAGTACACAAACAGGGATCGGACCGAATGAGCAGTTCTTC. Its translation: CASSTQTGIGPNEQFF. V is TRBV19 and J is TRBJ2-1; tentative D call: TRBD1 (6 bases). The V gene's germline CDR1 is LNHDA and CDR2 SQIVND (reference sequence). V shed 4 bases and J shed 7 bases, with 20 bases lying between them. The CDR3 length is 16 residues.

CDR3 nucleotide sequence: TGTGCCAGCAGCCGCATCGGGAACGCGCTACGGGGCAATGAGCAGTTCTTC. It translates to CASSRIGNALRGNEQFF. The chain is built from TRBV4-2 and TRBJ2-1, with D perhaps matching TRBD2 (5 bases). The CDR3 runs to 17 residues. In germline, CDR1 is LGHNA, CDR2 YNFKEQ. V was pared by 4 bases and J by 6 bases, with 22 bases between.

For this clone: One junction end does not reproduce the germline sequence, and a read error may be involved. The CDR3 here is CASRIGTGGLARTDTQYF. The CDR3 nucleotides are TGTGCCAGTAGGATAGGGACAGGTGGGTTGGCGAGGACAGATACGCAGTATTTT. The gene calls are TRBV19 and TRBJ2-3; 8 bases map to TRBD1. Germline V CDR1 and CDR2: LNHDA, SQIVND (reference sequence). The CDR3 consists of 18 residues.

This clone has just a few counts. The gene calls are TRBV2 and TRBJ2-7; D is ambiguous. Germline-derived CDR1 and CDR2 are SNHLY and FYNNEI. V shed 3 bases and J shed 6 bases, with 6 bases lying between them. This CDR3 has 11 residues. The CDR3 here is CASSDQVEQYF. Here the CDR3 DNA reads TGTGCCAGCAGTGATCAGGTCGAGCAGTACTTC.

This clone was seen only once. The chain is built from TRBV10-1 and TRBJ2-5; 8 nucleotides line up with TRBD1. The CDR3 runs 14 residues. CDR1 is WNHNN, CDR2 SYGVQD, per germline (reference sequence). The J segment lost 1 base and the V segment lost 4 bases, leaving 2 bases of the junction unmatched. The CDR3 loop is CASSGTGSQETQYF. Here the CDR3 DNA reads TGCGCCAGCAGTGGGACAGGGAGCCAAGAGACCCAGTACTTC.

The chain uses TRBV27 and TRBJ1-5, with a weak D call TRBD1 (5 bases). This CDR3 spans 15 amino acids. Trimming left V 3 bases short and J 2 bases short, with 11 bases between. Germline V CDR1 and CDR2: MNHEY, SMNVEV (reference sequence). DNA of the CDR3: TGTGCCAGCAGTTTGGCGGGGCGGGGCAATCAGCCCCAGCATTTT. Protein sequence: CASSLAGRGNQPQHF.

This chain joins TRBV5-1 and TRBJ2-1; 14 nucleotides agree with TRBD2. The CDR3 has 18 residues. The V gene end was trimmed by 3 bases and the J gene end by 9 bases; junction bases not matched to a gene: 14. Germline V gene sequence: CDR1 SGHRS, CDR2 YFSETQ. CDR3 DNA sequence: TGCGCCAGCAGCTCCACAGGACTAGCGGGGGGCCTTTTGAGTGAGCAGTTCTTC. The encoded protein is CASSSTGLAGGLLSEQFF.